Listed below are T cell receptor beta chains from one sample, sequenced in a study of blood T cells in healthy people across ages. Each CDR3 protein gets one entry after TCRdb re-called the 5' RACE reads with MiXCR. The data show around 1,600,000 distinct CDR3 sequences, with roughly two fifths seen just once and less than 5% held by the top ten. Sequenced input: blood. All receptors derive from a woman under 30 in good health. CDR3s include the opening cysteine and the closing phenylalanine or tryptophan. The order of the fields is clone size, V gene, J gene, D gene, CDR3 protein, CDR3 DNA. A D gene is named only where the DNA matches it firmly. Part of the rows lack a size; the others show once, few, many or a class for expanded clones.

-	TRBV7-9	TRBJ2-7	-	CASSLSRGTEYNEQYF	TGTGCCAGCAGCCTTAGTCGCGGGACGGAATACAATGAGCAGTACTTC
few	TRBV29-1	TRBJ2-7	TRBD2	CSVTGLAGGPYEQYF	TGCAGCGTTACGGGACTAGCGGGAGGGCCCTACGAGCAGTACTTC
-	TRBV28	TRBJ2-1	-	CASSFPPTRYARNEQFF	TGTGCCAGCAGTTTCCCCCCTACACGGTACGCTAGAAATGAGCAGTTCTTC
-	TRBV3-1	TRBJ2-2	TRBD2	CASSKSGSSGTWDTGELFF	TGTGCCAGCAGCAAGTCCGGGTCTAGCGGGACTTGGGACACCGGGGAGCTGTTTTTT
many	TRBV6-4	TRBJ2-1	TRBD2	CASSDSGTRNWNEQFF	TGTGCCAGCAGTGACTCCGGGACTAGAAATTGGAATGAGCAGTTCTTC
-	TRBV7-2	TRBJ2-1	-	CASSHGGNHEQFF	TGTGCCAGCAGTCACGGGGGAAACCATGAGCAGTTCTTC
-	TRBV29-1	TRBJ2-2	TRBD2	CSVQGLAGGGGELFF	TGCAGCGTCCAGGGACTAGCGGGAGGTGGCGGGGAGCTGTTTTTT
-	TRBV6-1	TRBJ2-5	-	CASSEAGLWNEQYF	TGTGCCAGCAGTGAAGCTGGCCTTTGGAATGAGCAGTACTTC
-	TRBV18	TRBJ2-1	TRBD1	CASSPIGQGVNEQFF	TGTGCCAGCTCACCAATAGGACAGGGCGTCAATGAGCAGTTCTTC
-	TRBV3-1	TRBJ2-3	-	CASSQEVGAGASYF	-
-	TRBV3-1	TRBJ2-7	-	CASSALRGNEQYF	TGTGCCAGCAGCGCGCTGCGGGGAAACGAGCAGTACTTC
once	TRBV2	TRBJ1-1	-	CASSIGMNTEAFF	TGTGCCAGCAGTATTGGGATGAACACTGAAGCTTTCTTT
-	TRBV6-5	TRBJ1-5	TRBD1	CASRPTGVANQPQHF	TGTGCCAGCAGACCGACAGGGGTGGCCAATCAGCCCCAGCATTTT
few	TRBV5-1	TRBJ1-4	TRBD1	CASSSRAGQDEKLFF	TGCGCCAGCAGCTCCCGAGCGGGACAGGATGAAAAACTGTTTTTT
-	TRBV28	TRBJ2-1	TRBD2	CASSLGASGSQFF	TGTGCCAGCAGTTTGGGGGCTAGCGGGAGTCAGTTCTTC
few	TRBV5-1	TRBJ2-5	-	CASTFQETQYF	TGCGCCAGCACCTTTCAAGAGACCCAGTACTTC
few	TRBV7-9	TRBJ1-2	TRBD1	CASSPGTAHYGYTF	TGTGCCAGCAGCCCGGGGACAGCCCACTATGGCTACACCTTC
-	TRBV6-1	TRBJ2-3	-	CATILLDTQYF	TGTGCCACCATATTGTTAGATACGCAGTATTTT
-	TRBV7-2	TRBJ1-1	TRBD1	CASSWAGQGNTEAFF	TGTGCCAGCAGCTGGGCAGGACAGGGTAACACTGAAGCTTTCTTT
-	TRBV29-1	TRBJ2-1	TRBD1	CSVEGTGINEQFF	TGCAGCGTTGAGGGGACAGGGATCAATGAGCAGTTCTTC
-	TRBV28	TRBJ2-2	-	CASRAQRSGELFF	TGTGCCAGCAGAGCCCAGCGAAGCGGGGAGCTGTTTTTT
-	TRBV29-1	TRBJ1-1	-	CSVDRGRGTFF	TGCAGCGTTGATCGGGGGCGCGGCACTTTCTTT
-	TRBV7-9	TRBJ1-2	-	CASSLAVGYGYTF	TGTGCCAGCAGCTTAGCGGTGGGGTATGGCTACACCTTC
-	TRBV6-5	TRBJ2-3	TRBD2	CASRPRLASDTQYF	TGTGCCAGCAGACCTAGACTAGCTTCAGATACGCAGTATTTT
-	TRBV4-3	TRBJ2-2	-	CASSRAVGRPNTGELFF	TGCGCCAGCAGCCGGGCAGTAGGGCGGCCGAACACCGGGGAGCTGTTTTTT
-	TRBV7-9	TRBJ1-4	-	CASSPLASRKLFF	TGTGCCAGCAGCCCATTAGCCTCAAGAAAACTGTTTTTT
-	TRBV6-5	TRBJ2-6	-	CASSRARSGANVLTF	TGTGCCAGCAGTCGAGCTCGCTCTGGGGCCAACGTCCTGACTTTC
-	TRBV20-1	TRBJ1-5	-	CSASQVRGGDFNQPQHF	TGCAGTGCTAGCCAGGTACGGGGAGGGGACTTCAATCAGCCCCAGCATTTT
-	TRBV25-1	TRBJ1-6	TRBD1	CASTGGGQFNSPLHF	TGTGCCAGCACTGGAGGGGGACAGTTTAATTCACCCCTCCACTTT
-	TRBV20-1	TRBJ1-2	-	CSASLGTEYGYTF	TGCAGTGCTTCCCTCGGGACGGAGTATGGCTACACCTTC
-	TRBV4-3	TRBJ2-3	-	CASSIRWDSTDTQYF	TGCGCCAGCAGCATACGATGGGACAGCACAGATACGCAGTATTTT
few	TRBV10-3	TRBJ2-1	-	CAISEPRGLFGNEQFF	TGTGCCATCAGCGAGCCCCGGGGGTTGTTTGGCAATGAGCAGTTCTTC
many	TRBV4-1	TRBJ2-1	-	CASSQIRGSANEQFF	TGCGCCAGCAGCCAAATCCGGGGGTCGGCCAATGAGCAGTTCTTC
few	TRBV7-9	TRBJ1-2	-	CASTPGEGDYGYTF	TGTGCCAGCACCCCGGGGGAGGGGGACTATGGCTACACCTTC
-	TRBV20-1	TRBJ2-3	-	CSARDERDTQYF	TGCAGTGCTAGAGACGAGCGAGATACGCAGTATTTT
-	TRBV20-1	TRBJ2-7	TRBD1	CSAMDRGSTDEQYF	TGCAGTGCTATGGACAGGGGCAGCACCGACGAGCAGTACTTC
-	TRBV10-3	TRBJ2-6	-	CAIMLAGANVLTF	TGTGCCATCATGCTGGCTGGGGCCAACGTCCTGACTTTC
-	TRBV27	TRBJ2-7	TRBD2	CASSTLSGDSYEQYF	TGTGCCAGCAGTACCCTTAGCGGGGACTCCTACGAGCAGTACTTC
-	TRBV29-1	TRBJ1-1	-	CSVDGQKGTEAFF	TGCAGCGTTGATGGGCAGAAAGGCACTGAAGCTTTCTTT
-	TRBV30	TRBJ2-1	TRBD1	CALKPGQGSYNEQFF	TGTGCCCTGAAACCTGGACAGGGCTCCTACAATGAGCAGTTCTTC
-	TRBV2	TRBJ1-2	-	CASSQTRGRDYGYTF	TGTGCCAGCAGCCAAACAAGGGGAAGGGACTATGGCTACACCTTC
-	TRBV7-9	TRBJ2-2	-	CASRPVGAGNSGELFF	TGTGCCAGCAGGCCGGTTGGGGCGGGCAACTCCGGGGAGCTGTTTTTT
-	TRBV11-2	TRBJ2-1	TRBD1	CASSLTGIPYNEQFF	TGTGCCAGCAGCTTGACAGGGATACCCTACAATGAGCAGTTCTTC
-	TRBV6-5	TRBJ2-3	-	CASSYSIYGGNTDTQYF	TGTGCCAGCAGTTACTCTATCTATGGCGGGAACACAGATACGCAGTATTTT
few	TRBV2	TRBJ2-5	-	CAIEGTLQETQYF	TGTGCCATCGAAGGAACTCTCCAAGAGACCCAGTACTTC
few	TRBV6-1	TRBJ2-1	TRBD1	CAIRDRGSEQFF	TGTGCCATACGAGACAGGGGTTCGGAGCAGTTCTTC
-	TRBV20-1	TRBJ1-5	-	CSAREPVRSNQPQHF	TGCAGTGCTAGAGAGCCGGTACGCAGCAATCAGCCCCAGCATTTT
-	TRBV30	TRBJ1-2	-	CAWSVGDRNYGYTF	TGTGCCTGGAGTGTCGGGGATCGTAACTATGGCTACACCTTC
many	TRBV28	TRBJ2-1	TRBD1	CASSPPGQGYYNEQFF	TGTGCCAGCAGTCCACCGGGACAGGGCTACTACAATGAGCAGTTCTTC